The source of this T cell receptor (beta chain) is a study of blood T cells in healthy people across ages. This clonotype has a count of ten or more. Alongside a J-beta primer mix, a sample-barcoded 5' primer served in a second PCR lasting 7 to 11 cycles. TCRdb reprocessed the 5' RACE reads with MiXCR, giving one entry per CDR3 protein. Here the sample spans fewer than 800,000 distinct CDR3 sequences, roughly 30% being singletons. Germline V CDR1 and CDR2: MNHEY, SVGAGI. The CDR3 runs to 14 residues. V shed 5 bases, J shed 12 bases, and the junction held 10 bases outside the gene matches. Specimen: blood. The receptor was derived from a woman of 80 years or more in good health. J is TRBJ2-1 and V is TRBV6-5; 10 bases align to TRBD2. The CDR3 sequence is CASSPRLAGYGQFF. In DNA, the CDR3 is TGTGCCAGCAGTCCACGACTAGCGGGCTACGGGCAGTTCTTC.